Sequencing of this TCR beta chain was carried out in a study of blood T cell repertoires in COVID-19. As for the study in general: Acute-phase and convalescent COVID-19 samples originated in the United States, Italy and Spain.

In the original processing: Amplification from reference gene primers served as the basis for estimated nucleated cell counts. TCRdb keeps only in-frame clones here, not all; method: immunoSEQ multiplex PCR. The D gene and trimming were derived from the DNA, and the V and J assignments and clone size from that table. The table has about 220,000 clones, approximately 82% seen once. This CDR3 is built from 14 residues. V was pared by 2 bases and J by 10 bases, with 17 bases between. Germline CDR1 is SEHNR and CDR2 is FQNEAQ (reference sequence). The clonotype originates from an elderly woman with acute or convalescent COVID-19. The sample taken for sequencing was peripheral blood. The chain combines TRBV7-9 with TRBJ1-1; possibly TRBD1 for D (6 bases). The CDR3 loop reads CASSLSEQGRAAFF. The CDR3, as DNA: TGTGCCAGCAGCTTATCGGAACAGGGCCGTGCAGCTTTCTTT. Supplemented by reference TRBV7-9 and TRBJ1-1, the full variable domain reads DTGVSQNPRHKITKRGQNVTFRCDPISEHNRLYWYRQTLGQGPEFLTYFQNEAQLEKSRLLSDRFSAERPKGSFSTLEIQRTEQGDSAMYLCASSLSEQGRAAFFGQGTRLTVV.